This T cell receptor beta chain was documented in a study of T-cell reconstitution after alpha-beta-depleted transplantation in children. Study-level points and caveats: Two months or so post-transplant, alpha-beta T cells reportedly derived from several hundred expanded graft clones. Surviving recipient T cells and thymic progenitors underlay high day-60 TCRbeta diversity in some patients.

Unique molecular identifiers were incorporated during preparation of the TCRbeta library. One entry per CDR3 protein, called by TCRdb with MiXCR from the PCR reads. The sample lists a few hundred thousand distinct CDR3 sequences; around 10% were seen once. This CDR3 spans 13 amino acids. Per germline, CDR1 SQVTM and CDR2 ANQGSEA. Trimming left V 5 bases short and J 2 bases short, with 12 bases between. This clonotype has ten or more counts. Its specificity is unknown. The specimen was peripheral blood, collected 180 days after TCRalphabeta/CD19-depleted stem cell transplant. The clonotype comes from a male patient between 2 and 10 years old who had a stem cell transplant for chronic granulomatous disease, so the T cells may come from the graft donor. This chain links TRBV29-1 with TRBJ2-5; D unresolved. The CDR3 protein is CSVRLGKQETQYF. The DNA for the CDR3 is TGCAGCGTTCGCCTGGGAAAACAAGAGACCCAGTACTTC.